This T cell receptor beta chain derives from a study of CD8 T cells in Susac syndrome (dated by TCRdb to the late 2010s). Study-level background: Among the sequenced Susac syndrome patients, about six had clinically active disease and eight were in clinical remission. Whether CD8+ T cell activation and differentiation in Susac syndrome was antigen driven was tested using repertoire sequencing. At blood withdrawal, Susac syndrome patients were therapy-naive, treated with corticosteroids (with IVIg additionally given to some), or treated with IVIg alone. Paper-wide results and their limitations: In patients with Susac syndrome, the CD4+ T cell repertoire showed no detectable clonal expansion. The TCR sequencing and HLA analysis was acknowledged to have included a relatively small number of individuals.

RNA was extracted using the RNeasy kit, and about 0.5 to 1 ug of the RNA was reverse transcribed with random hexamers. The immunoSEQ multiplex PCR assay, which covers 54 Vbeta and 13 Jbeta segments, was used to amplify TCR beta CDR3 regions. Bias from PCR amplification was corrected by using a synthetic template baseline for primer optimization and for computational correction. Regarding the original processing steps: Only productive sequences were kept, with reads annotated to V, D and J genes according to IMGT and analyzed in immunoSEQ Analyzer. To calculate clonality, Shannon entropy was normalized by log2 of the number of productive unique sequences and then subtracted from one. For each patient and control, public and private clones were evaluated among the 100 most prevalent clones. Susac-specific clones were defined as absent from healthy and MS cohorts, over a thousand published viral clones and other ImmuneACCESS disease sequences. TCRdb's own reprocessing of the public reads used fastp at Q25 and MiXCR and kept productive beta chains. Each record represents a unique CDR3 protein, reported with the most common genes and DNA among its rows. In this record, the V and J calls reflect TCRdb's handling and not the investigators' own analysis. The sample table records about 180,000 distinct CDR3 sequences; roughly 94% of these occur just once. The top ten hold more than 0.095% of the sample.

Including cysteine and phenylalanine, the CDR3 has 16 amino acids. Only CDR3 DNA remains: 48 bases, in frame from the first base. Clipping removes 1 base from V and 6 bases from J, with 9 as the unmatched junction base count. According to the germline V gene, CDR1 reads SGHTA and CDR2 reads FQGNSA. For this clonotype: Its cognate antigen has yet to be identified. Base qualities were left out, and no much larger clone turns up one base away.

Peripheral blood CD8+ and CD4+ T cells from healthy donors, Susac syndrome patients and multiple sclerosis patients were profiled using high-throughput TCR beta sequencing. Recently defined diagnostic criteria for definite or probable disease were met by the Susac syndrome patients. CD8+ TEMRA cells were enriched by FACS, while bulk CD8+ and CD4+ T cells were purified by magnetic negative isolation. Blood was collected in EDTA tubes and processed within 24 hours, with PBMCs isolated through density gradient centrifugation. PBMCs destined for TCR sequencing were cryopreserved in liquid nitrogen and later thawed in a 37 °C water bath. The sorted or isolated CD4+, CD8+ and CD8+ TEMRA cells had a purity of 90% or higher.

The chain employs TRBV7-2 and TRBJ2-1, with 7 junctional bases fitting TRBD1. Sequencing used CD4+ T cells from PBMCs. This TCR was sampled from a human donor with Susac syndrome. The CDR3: CASSLGGRSGGNEQFF. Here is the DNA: TGTGCCAGCAGCTTAGGCGGCCGTTCAGGGGGCAATGAGCAGTTCTTC.